This TCR beta chain stems from a study of T cell responses to AZD1222 COVID-19 vaccine. General study points: Nearly half of spike-specific TCRs reportedly go after variant regions that carry no mutations. CD4 TCRs covered the whole spike, strongest at regions 160-218 and 743-854. Repertoire samples came only from after the peak T cell response. Donors, mostly white British, included more females; clonal diversity was possibly underestimated.

A note on this clone: Its antigen remains unknown.

Trimming took off 6 bases at V and 9 bases at J, with 12 bases between the two ends. This CDR3 is built from 11 residues. Germline V gene lookup returns CDR1 SNHLY and CDR2 FYNNEI. Using immunoSEQ multiplex PCR, the repertoire was profiled, and TCRdb retains in-frame clones only, with some absent. The table includes 100,000 to 140,000 clones, about 90% detected once. Source: peripheral blood, taken 28 days after the second AZD1222 dose. V usage is TRBV2 and J usage is TRBJ2-7; D possibly corresponds to TRBD1 (5 bases). This TCR derives from an adult who received the AZD1222 COVID-19 vaccine. CDR3 amino acids: CASRSSRGQYF. CDR3 in DNA: TGTGCCAGCAGGTCATCAAGGGGGCAGTACTTC.